The rows below give T cell receptor beta chains drawn from one sample of a study of blood T cell repertoires in COVID-19. Assay: immunoSEQ multiplex PCR; the TCRdb copy retains only in-frame clones and omits some. The repertoire holds 100,000 to 150,000 clones, about 85% seen once, with roughly 10% in the top ten. Sequences were obtained from peripheral blood. The source is a man in his forties or fifties with active or convalescent COVID-19. Each CDR3 is given with its conserved first and last residue. The D gene is left open where the match is weak. Rows give clone size only sometimes, using once, few, many, or a class for an expanded clone.

>.|TRBJ1-2|TRBV7-9|15|once
CASSQLGGAGYGYTF
TGTGCCAGCAGCCAGCTGGGGGGGGCTGGCTATGGCTACACCTTC
>.|TRBJ1-1|TRBV5-5|14|.
CASSLSGILSEAFF
TGTGCCAGCAGCTTGTCCGGGATCCTATCTGAAGCTTTCTTT
>.|TRBJ2-7|TRBV18|11|.
CASSPESEQYF
TGTGCCAGCTCACCGGAGAGCGAGCAGTACTTC
>.|TRBJ2-3|TRBV12-3/TRBV12-4|13|.
CASSTSGAGSQYF
TGTGCCAGCAGCACCTCAGGGGCCGGCTCGCAGTATTTT
>TRBD2|TRBJ2-2|TRBV27|16|.
CASGLAGGRVTGELFF
TGTGCCAGCGGACTAGCGGGGGGGCGCGTAACCGGGGAGCTGTTTTTT
>.|TRBJ1-2|TRBV5-1|15|.
CASSHGFDTNYGYTF
TGCGCCAGCAGCCATGGATTCGACACGAACTATGGCTACACCTTC
>.|TRBJ2-7|TRBV7-2|13|.
CASSPSGFYEQYF
TGTGCCAGCAGCCCTTCAGGGTTCTACGAGCAGTACTTC
>.|TRBJ2-7|TRBV3-1/TRBV3-2|14|.
CASSLRTERGEQYF
TGTGCCAGCAGCTTACGGACGGAAAGGGGCGAGCAGTACTTC
>TRBD2|TRBJ2-2|TRBV6-4|13|.
CASRLAASGELFF
TGTGCCAGCAGACTAGCGGCCTCCGGGGAGCTGTTTTTT
>.|TRBJ2-7|TRBV2|12|.
CASSEQGYEQYF
TGTGCCAGCAGTGAACAGGGCTACGAGCAGTACTTC
>TRBD1|TRBJ1-1|TRBV2|15|.
CASTGQGAKNTEAFF
TGTGCCAGCACCGGACAGGGGGCAAAGAACACTGAAGCTTTCTTT
>.|TRBJ1-5|TRBV7-2|15|.
CASSPQGVGNQPQHF
TGTGCCAGCAGCCCCCAGGGCGTCGGCAATCAGCCCCAGCATTTT
>TRBD1|TRBJ1-2|TRBV27|13|.
CASSSTGVYGYTF
TGTGCCAGCAGTTCGACAGGGGTCTATGGCTACACCTTC
>.|TRBJ1-6|TRBV18|12|.
CASSPTSAPLHF
TGTGCCAGCTCACCAACCTCGGCACCCCTCCACTTT
>TRBD1|TRBJ1-4|TRBV18|16|.
CASSPPSGQQNEKLFF
TGTGCCAGCTCACCGCCGTCGGGACAGCAGAATGAAAAACTGTTTTTT
>TRBD1|TRBJ2-3|TRBV24-1|15|.
CATSEGTGDADTQYF
TGTGCCACCAGTGAAGGGACAGGGGATGCAGATACGCAGTATTTT
>TRBD1|TRBJ1-6|TRBV2|15|.
CASNAGTAYNSPLHF
TGTGCCAGCAACGCCGGGACAGCTTATAATTCACCCCTCCACTTT
>TRBD1|TRBJ2-2|TRBV5-1|16|.
CASSLGQGAGTGELFF
TGCGCCAGCAGCTTGGGACAGGGGGCAGGCACCGGGGAGCTGTTTTTT
>.|TRBJ1-2|TRBV5-1|13|.
CASSLDTNYGYTF
TGCGCCAGCAGCTTGGACACTAACTATGGCTACACCTTC
>.|TRBJ2-1|TRBV10-1|14|once
CASSVGLGGNEQFF
TGCGCCAGCAGCGTGGGGCTAGGGGGTAATGAGCAGTTCTTC
>TRBD2|TRBJ2-1|TRBV6-5|15|.
CASSLLGLAGSEQFF
TGTGCCAGCAGTCTCCTAGGGCTAGCGGGGAGTGAGCAGTTCTTC
>.|TRBJ2-7|TRBV4-3|13|once
CASSLAEGHEQYF
TGCGCCAGCAGTCTCGCGGAGGGCCACGAGCAGTACTTC
>TRBD1|TRBJ1-5|TRBV4-3|16|once
CASSQSRQGRNQPQHF
TGCGCCAGCAGCCAATCCCGACAGGGCCGGAATCAGCCCCAGCATTTT
>.|TRBJ1-6|TRBV11-2|15|.
CASSREERVASPLHF
TGTGCCAGCAGCCGCGAGGAGCGGGTCGCTTCACCCCTCCACTTT
>TRBD1|TRBJ2-2|TRBV30|14|.
CAWKQGARTGELFF
TGTGCCTGGAAACAGGGGGCAAGGACCGGGGAGCTGTTTTTT
>.|TRBJ2-3|TRBV3-1/TRBV3-2|14|.
CASSQDHPLNTQYF
TGTGCCAGCAGCCAAGATCATCCGCTAAATACGCAGTATTTT
>TRBD2|TRBJ2-7|TRBV2|16|.
CASSDSGLAASYEQYF
TGTGCCAGCAGCGACAGCGGACTAGCGGCGTCCTACGAGCAGTACTTC
>TRBD2|TRBJ2-3|TRBV27|18|.
CASSFLGLAGGSTDTQYF
TGTGCCAGCAGTTTTTTGGGACTAGCGGGGGGCTCTACAGATACGCAGTATTTT
>TRBD2|TRBJ2-7|TRBV9|16|.
CASSAQPTSGNYEQYF
TGTGCCAGCAGCGCACAGCCGACTAGCGGAAATTACGAGCAGTACTTC
>.|TRBJ2-1|TRBV5-1|15|.
CASSLNGGSYNEQFF
TGCGCCAGCAGCTTGAACGGGGGTTCCTACAATGAGCAGTTCTTC
>.|TRBJ1-6|TRBV5-1|14|.
CASSLDLPNSPLHF
TGCGCCAGCAGCTTGGACTTACCCAATTCACCCCTCCACTTT
>.|TRBJ1-1|TRBV23-1|16|.
CASSPPGPRMNTEAFF
TGCGCCAGCAGTCCGCCGGGTCCCCGAATGAACACTGAAGCTTTCTTT
>.|TRBJ2-7|TRBV10-3|12|many
CAISVYEGEQYF
TGTGCCATCAGTGTATACGAGGGCGAGCAGTACTTC
>.|TRBJ1-4|TRBV11-2|15|.
CASSYRTATNEKLFF
TGTGCCAGCAGCTATCGGACAGCAACTAATGAAAAACTGTTTTTT
>.|TRBJ1-1|TRBV3-1/TRBV3-2|16|.
CASSQEPTGLNTEAFF
TGTGCCAGCAGCCAAGAACCTACAGGCTTGAACACTGAAGCTTTCTTT
>TRBD1|TRBJ2-3|TRBV7-9|15|.
CASSDDRGGTDTQYF
TGTGCCAGCAGCGACGACAGGGGGGGAACAGATACGCAGTATTTT
>.|TRBJ1-4|TRBV6-2/TRBV6-3|15|.
CASSYARGLNEKLFF
TGTGCCAGCAGTTACGCCAGGGGATTGAATGAAAAACTGTTTTTT
>.|TRBJ2-2|TRBV2|13|.
CASSAANTGELFF
TGTGCCAGCAGTGCAGCGAACACCGGGGAGCTGTTTTTT
>.|TRBJ2-1|TRBV27|13|.
CASSLFAGPEQFF
TGTGCCAGCAGTTTATTCGCGGGTCCTGAGCAGTTCTTC
>.|TRBJ2-5|TRBV2|14|.
CASSAGQLPETQYF
TGTGCCAGCAGTGCGGGTCAGCTCCCAGAGACCCAGTACTTC
>TRBD2|TRBJ2-1|TRBV10-2|16|.
CASSGVAGGIHNEQFF
TGCGCCAGCAGTGGAGTAGCGGGGGGAATCCACAATGAGCAGTTCTTC
>.|TRBJ2-2|TRBV10-3|12|.
CALTDSTGELFF
TGTGCCCTTACGGACTCCACCGGGGAGCTGTTTTTT
>.|TRBJ1-4|TRBV10-3|16|.
CAISESRDSVGTELFF
TGTGCCATCAGTGAGTCACGGGACTCTGTCGGTACGGAACTGTTTTTT
>TRBD2|TRBJ2-3|TRBV13|16|.
CASSWATSGGRDTQYF
TGTGCCAGCAGCTGGGCGACTAGCGGGGGTCGGGATACGCAGTATTTT
>TRBD1|TRBJ2-1|TRBV11-2|15|once
CASRQAGTGYNEQFF
TGTGCCAGCAGACAAGCCGGGACAGGGTATAATGAGCAGTTCTTC
>.|TRBJ2-3|TRBV3-1/TRBV3-2|13|.
CASSQEGVDTQYF
TGTGCCAGCAGTCAAGAAGGGGTGGATACGCAGTATTTT
>TRBD2|TRBJ2-3|TRBV30|13|.
CAWSRDYGDTQYF
TGTGCCTGGAGCCGGGACTACGGTGATACGCAGTATTTT
>TRBD1|TRBJ2-7|TRBV7-9|14|.
CASSSRTGPYEQYF
TGTGCCAGCAGCAGCCGGACAGGACCCTACGAGCAGTACTTC
>.|TRBJ2-7|TRBV5-6|13|.
CASSLADFSEQYF
TGTGCCAGCAGCTTGGCCGATTTCAGCGAGCAGTACTTC
>.|TRBJ1-3|TRBV19|13|few
CASSIGEFDTIYF
TGTGCCAGTAGTATCGGGGAATTCGACACCATATATTTT
>TRBD1|TRBJ1-2|TRBV5-1|15|.
CASSLTTGGAYGYTF
TGCGCCAGCAGCTTGACGACAGGGGGCGCCTATGGCTACACCTTC
>.|TRBJ2-2|TRBV3-1/TRBV3-2|13|few
CASSQSDTGELFF
TGTGCCAGCAGCCAGTCGGACACCGGGGAGCTGTTTTTT
>.|TRBJ2-7|TRBV4-1|15|.
CASSQTTDRAYEQYF
TGCGCCAGCAGCCAAACGACGGACAGAGCCTACGAGCAGTACTTC